This T cell receptor beta chain was identified in a study of regulatory T cells in long-lasting Graves disease. The time point here: newly diagnosed GD, antithyroid drugs for less than 3 months. The TCR library was prepared using RNA isolated from PBMCs. There are 19 residues in the CDR3. The germline gives CDR1 SEHNR, CDR2 FQNEAQ (reference sequence). Trimming took 5 bases from V and 3 from J, leaving 26 bases between them. TCR beta libraries were built with iRepertoire HTBI primers and Arm-PCR of CDR3 regions. Using its own MiXCR run on the multiplex PCR reads, TCRdb lists one record per CDR3 protein. This table has about 530,000 distinct CDR3 sequences, roughly 15% appearing once. This sample also appeared in a second study, on T cells in Graves' hyperthyroidism and ophthalmopathy. As reported in that work: In the first-round RT-PCR of the TCR CDR3, the HTBI primer set was used. Among clonotypes expanded in thyroid above 0.001, most were also found in blood.

The clonotype was recovered from a woman in her forties or fifties with Graves disease. V is TRBV7-9 and J is TRBJ2-1, with D perhaps matching TRBD1 or TRBD2 (5 bases each). The specimen comprised peripheral blood mononuclear cells (PBMCs), sampled at new diagnosis, from a patient treated with antithyroid drugs. This CDR3 reads CASSPDLKGVQLIYNEQFF. CDR3 coding DNA: TGTGCCAGCAGCCCGGACTTGAAAGGGGTCCAACTCATCTACAATGAGCAGTTCTTC.